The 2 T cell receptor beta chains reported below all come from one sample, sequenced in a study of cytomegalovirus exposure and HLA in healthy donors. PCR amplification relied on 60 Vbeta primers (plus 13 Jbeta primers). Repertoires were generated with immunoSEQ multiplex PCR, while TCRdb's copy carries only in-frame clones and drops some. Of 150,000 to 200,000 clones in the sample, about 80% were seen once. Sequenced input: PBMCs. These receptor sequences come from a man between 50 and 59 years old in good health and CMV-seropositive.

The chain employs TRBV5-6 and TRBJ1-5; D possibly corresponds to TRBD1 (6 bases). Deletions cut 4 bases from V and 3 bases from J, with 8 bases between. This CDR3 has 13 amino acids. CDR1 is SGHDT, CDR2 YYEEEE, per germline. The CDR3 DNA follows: TGTGCCAGCAGCAGGACAGTCAATCAGCCCCAGCATTTT. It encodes CASSRTVNQPQHF.

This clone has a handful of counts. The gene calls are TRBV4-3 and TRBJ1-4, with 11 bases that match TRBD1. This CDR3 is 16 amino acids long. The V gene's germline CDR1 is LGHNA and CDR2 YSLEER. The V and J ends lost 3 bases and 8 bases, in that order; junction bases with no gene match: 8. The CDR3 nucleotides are TGCGCCAGCAGCCAGGGCCCGGGACAGGGGGGAGAAAAACTGTTTTTT. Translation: CASSQGPGQGGEKLFF.